The next 21 T cell receptor beta chains were all read from a single sample in a study of blood T cell repertoires in COVID-19 (TCRdb year 2020). To prepare the library, the immunoSEQ multiplex PCR assay was applied. In TCRdb, the immuneACCESS table is reduced to in-frame sequences with V and J assigned. These tables do not hold every clone; where another copy was compared, an unresolved V gene accounts for under half, and the others remain unexplained. The sample table lists some 87,000 clones, 83% of them with a count of one. The leading ten clones occupy around 39% of the sample. What was sequenced was peripheral blood. These receptors were collected from a man older than 75 with active or convalescent COVID-19.

This chain uses TRBV7-9 with TRBJ2-7; 10 nucleotides match TRBD2. Germline V gene sequence: CDR1 SEHNR, CDR2 FQNEAQ (reference sequence). This CDR3 contains 15 residues. The ends lost 1 base at V and 3 bases at J; junction bases unmatched: 3. In DNA, the CDR3 is TGTGCCAGCAGCTTAGGTAGCGGGAGGAGCTACGAGCAGTACTTC. Protein: CASSLGSGRSYEQYF.

J is TRBJ2-5 and V is TRBV6-5; D is unresolved. Germline loops: CDR1 MNHEY, CDR2 SVGAGI. Trimming removed 7 bases from V and 4 bases from J, with 4 bases in between. The CDR3 sequence is 10 residues long. The CDR3 sequence: CASKRETQYF. CDR3 nucleotide sequence: TGTGCCAGCAAGCGAGAGACCCAGTACTTC.

The chain combines TRBV5-6 with TRBJ1-5, with a possible D match to TRBD1 (5 bases). Germline lookup yields CDR1 SGHDT and CDR2 YYEEEE. This CDR3 contains 15 residues. V was cut by 4 bases and J by 4 bases, with 15 bases left in between. The CDR3 region is CASSPAGGGNQPQHF. The CDR3 DNA is TGTGCCAGCAGCCCCGCCGGGGGTGGAAATCAGCCCCAGCATTTT.

The V gene is TRBV3-1 (or the pseudogene TRBV3-2), the J gene TRBJ2-2; D unclear. The ends were cut back, 3 bases at V and 5 bases at J, with 13 bases in the middle. Germline V gene sequence: CDR1 LGHDT, CDR2 YNNKEL (reference sequence). The CDR3 consists of 15 residues. The chain's CDR3 is CASSQRVQITGELFF. CDR3 DNA: TGTGCCAGCAGCCAGAGAGTACAGATTACCGGGGAGCTGTTTTTT.

The chain has TRBV30 and TRBJ1-4; maybe TRBD1 (5 bases). This CDR3 contains 14 residues. The germline CDR1 and CDR2 sequences are GTSNPN and SVGIG (reference sequence). V lost 0 bases, J lost 4 bases, and 9 bases lay in between. The CDR3 loop is CAWSVRGNNEKLFF. DNA of the CDR3: TGTGCCTGGAGTGTACGGGGGAATAATGAAAAACTGTTTTTT.

This clone was recorded a few times. V is TRBV2 and J is TRBJ1-1; the D gene is possibly TRBD1 (5 bases). CDR1 and CDR2 from the germline V gene are SNHLY and FYNNEI. V was pared by 6 bases and J by 6 bases, with 35 bases between. This CDR3 spans 20 amino acids. CDR3: CASSDDPLWGGAPTVAEAFF. The CDR3 DNA reads TGTGCCAGCAGCGACGACCCCTTGTGGGGTGGGGCGCCGACAGTGGCTGAAGCTTTCTTT.

The V call is TRBV2, the J call TRBJ1-2; a possible D gene is TRBD1 (6 bases). Germline CDR1 and CDR2: SNHLY and FYNNEI. With 1 base removed from V and 1 base from J, the gap between germline ends came to 7 bases. The length of the CDR3 is 14 residues. In DNA form, the CDR3 reads TGTGCCAGCAGTGAAGGGGGGCTTAACTATGGCTACACCTTC. It yields the protein CASSEGGLNYGYTF.

This clone was picked up a small number of times. The chain combines TRBV7-8 with TRBJ1-1; 8 bases are shared with TRBD1. Germline values: CDR1 SGHVS, CDR2 FQNEAQ. Trimming at V came to 5 bases and at J to 4 bases, leaving 6 bases not matched to a gene. The CDR3 length is 14 residues. The CDR3: CASSPQGATTEAFF. CDR3 DNA sequence: TGTGCCAGCAGCCCCCAGGGGGCTACCACTGAAGCTTTCTTT. The full variable domain, in which reference TRBV7-8 and TRBJ1-1 provide the parts outside the CDR3, is GAGVSQSPRYKVAKRGQDVALRCDPISGHVSLFWYQQALGQGPEFLTYFQNEAQLDKSGLPSDRFFAERPEGSVSTLKIQRTQQEDSAVYLCASSPQGATTEAFFGQGTRLTVV.

The chain couples TRBV2 to TRBJ1-5; no clear D. CDR1 is SNHLY and CDR2 is FYNNEI in the germline V gene. The V end was cut by 6 bases, the J end by 0 bases, with 6 bases between. The CDR3 runs to 13 residues. CDR3 DNA: TGTGCCAGCAGGACTTATAGCAATCAGCCCCAGCATTTT. As protein: CASRTYSNQPQHF. Complete variable domain (other parts from reference TRBV2 and TRBJ1-5): EPEVTQTPSHQVTQMGQEVILRCVPISNHLYFYWYRQILGQKVEFLVSFYNNEISEKSEIFDDQFSVERPDGSNFTLKIRSTKLEDSAMYFCASRTYSNQPQHFGDGTRLSIL.

The chain employs TRBV9 and TRBJ1-4, with D perhaps matching TRBD1 (6 bases). V dropped 0 bases and J dropped 8 bases, with 11 bases sitting between them. The CDR3 runs to 14 residues. Germline loops: CDR1 SGDLS, CDR2 YYNGEE. Here the CDR3 reads CASSVGGGDEKLFF. In DNA form, the CDR3 reads TGTGCCAGCAGCGTAGGAGGGGGGGACGAAAAACTGTTTTTT.

V gene TRBV7-2 combines with J gene TRBJ2-2, with D maybe TRBD2 (6 bases). The length of the CDR3 is 13 residues. Per the germline V gene, CDR1 is SGHTA and CDR2 is FQGNSA. The V end was cut by 0 bases, the J end by 7 bases, with 6 bases between. For the CDR3, the DNA is TGTGCCAGCAGCTTAGCGGGGGGCGGGGAGCTGTTTTTT. It yields the protein CASSLAGGGELFF.

The chain has TRBV20-1 and TRBJ1-1; tentatively, D is TRBD1 (6 bases). From germline, CDR1 is DFQATT and CDR2 SNEGSKA (reference sequence). This CDR3 is 13 amino acids long. V shed 3 bases and J shed 5 bases, with 13 bases lying between them. In DNA form, the CDR3 reads TGCAGTGCTAGTGCAGGGGCAATTACTGAAGCTTTCTTT. This sequence encodes CSASAGAITEAFF.

This clone was seen only once. This chain joins TRBV5-1 and TRBJ2-1; D might be TRBD1 (5 bases). This CDR3 comprises 16 residues. Germline-derived CDR1 and CDR2 are SGHRS and YFSETQ. The germline V and J ends were trimmed by 2 bases and 3 bases, with 15 bases remaining between them. The CDR3 reads CASSFTLQQGYNEQFF. In DNA form, the CDR3 reads TGCGCCAGCAGCTTCACCCTCCAGCAGGGCTACAATGAGCAGTTCTTC.

The chain is built from TRBV18 and TRBJ1-1; D is possibly TRBD1 (6 bases). The V gene lost 3 bases and the J gene lost 0 bases, with 14 bases spanning the gap. Looked up from germline, CDR1 is KGHSH and CDR2 is LQKENI. The CDR3 runs to 16 residues. The CDR3 sequence is CASSPPGEGMNTEAFF. For the CDR3, the DNA is TGTGCCAGCTCACCCCCAGGGGAGGGAATGAACACTGAAGCTTTCTTT.

The chain carries TRBV4-1 and TRBJ2-5; TRBD2 might be the D (6 bases). Germline V gene sequence: CDR1 MGHRA, CDR2 YSYEKL. CDR3 length equals 11 residues. The V gene lost 6 bases and the J gene lost 5 bases, with 7 bases spanning the gap. The CDR3 bases are TGCGCCAGCAGGGCGGGGGAGACCCAGTACTTC. Translation: CASRAGETQYF.

The chain is built from TRBV6-6 and TRBJ1-3; D may be TRBD1 (6 bases). Germline CDR1 and CDR2: MNHNY and SVGAGI (reference sequence). The CDR3 consists of 16 residues. Trimming removed 8 bases from V and 0 bases from J, with 17 bases in between. For the CDR3, the DNA is TGTGCCAGCGGGAAAGCAGGGGCGTTCTCTGGAAACACCATATATTTT. Amino acid sequence: CASGKAGAFSGNTIYF.

The chain is built from TRBV3-1 (or the pseudogene TRBV3-2) and TRBJ2-7; D is ambiguous. V was cut by 6 bases and J by 7 bases, with 13 bases left in between. The CDR3 is 12 amino acids. The V gene's germline CDR1 is LGHDT and CDR2 YNNKEL (reference sequence). As DNA, the CDR3 is TGTGCCAGCAGTTACTATCCTCGGGAGCAGTACTTC. This gives the protein CASSYYPREQYF.

The V call is TRBV5-4, the J call TRBJ2-2; 11 bases are a match to TRBD2. This CDR3 is built from 16 residues. V was pared by 0 bases and J by 7 bases, with 5 bases of the junction left unmatched. Germline V gene sequence: CDR1 SGHNT, CDR2 YYREEE (reference sequence). The CDR3 is CASSLVSGGAGGELFF. CDR3 bases: TGTGCCAGCAGCTTGGTTAGCGGGGGGGCCGGCGGGGAGCTGTTTTTT.

The chain has TRBV5-4 and TRBJ1-1; TRBD1 matches at 8 bases. The V segment lost 4 bases and the J segment 1 base; nucleotides outside the gene matches: 6. Germline CDR1 reads SGHNT; CDR2 reads YYREEE (reference sequence). The length of the CDR3 is 15 residues. In nucleotides, the CDR3 is TGTGCCAGCAGCCAAGGACAGGGTCCGAACACTGAAGCTTTCTTT. It yields the protein CASSQGQGPNTEAFF.

V and J are TRBV18 and TRBJ2-7, with 14 bases that match TRBD2. CDR1 and CDR2 from the germline V gene are KGHSH and LQKENI. J lost 3 bases, V lost 1 base, and 17 bases had no gene match. This CDR3 has 21 amino acids. In DNA, the CDR3 is TGTGCCAGCTCACCACGGGGATCCGGGACAGGGGGACTAGCGGGAGTCTACGAGCAGTACTTC. Translation gives CASSPRGSGTGGLAGVYEQYF. Full variable domain (rest looked up from reference TRBV18 and TRBJ2-7): NAGVMQNPRHLVRRRGQEARLRCSPMKGHSHVYWYRQLPEEGLKFMVYLQKENIIDESGMPKERFSAEFPKEGPSILRIQQVVRGDSAAYFCASSPRGSGTGGLAGVYEQYFGPGTRLTVT.

The chain links TRBV5-1 to TRBJ2-1; a weak D match, TRBD1 (6 bases). The V end was cut by 4 bases, the J end by 0 bases, with 14 bases between. Germline V lookup: CDR1 SGHRS, CDR2 YFSETQ. The CDR3 is 16 residues long. The CDR3 bases are TGCGCCAGCAGCCCGCCAACAGGGAGCTCCTACAATGAGCAGTTCTTC. Encoded protein: CASSPPTGSSYNEQFF.